The TCR beta chain described here comes from a study of patients and donors after allogeneic stem cell transplantation. V lost 5 bases and J lost 6, with 13 bases in between. The CDR3 spans 13 residues. From germline, CDR1 is SGHKS and CDR2 YYEKEE (reference sequence). This clonotype was detected a few times. TCRdb called the RT-PCR reads again in MiXCR, with one record for every CDR3 protein. This sample has 800,000 to 1,000,000 distinct CDR3 sequences, with roughly 18% found just once. The TCR comes from a human donor who was either an allogeneic HSCT recipient or a stem cell or donor lymphocyte infusion donor (not recorded which). It is not recorded whose cells these are; they may come from a transplant donor. Sequences were obtained from blood, either unsorted or a sorted T cell fraction (not recorded which). The chain uses TRBV5-5 and TRBJ2-3; D gene unclear. The CDR3 loop is CASRLGSVDTQYF. CDR3 nucleotide sequence: TGTGCCAGCAGACTGGGATCAGTGGATACGCAGTATTTT.